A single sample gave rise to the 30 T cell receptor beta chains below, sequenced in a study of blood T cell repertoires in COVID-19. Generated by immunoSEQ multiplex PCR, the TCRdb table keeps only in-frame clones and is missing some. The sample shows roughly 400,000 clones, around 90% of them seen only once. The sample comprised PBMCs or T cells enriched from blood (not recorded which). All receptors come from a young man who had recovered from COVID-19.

CDR3 region: CASSTTGGGNQPQHF. CDR3 nucleotides: TGTGCCAGTAGTACGACAGGGGGAGGCAATCAGCCCCAGCATTTT. The chain is built from TRBV19 and TRBJ1-5, with 9 bases matching TRBD1. This CDR3 has 15 residues. Trimming cost V 4 bases and J 2 bases; bases outside gene matches: 3. Germline-derived CDR1 and CDR2 are LNHDA and SQIVND (reference sequence).

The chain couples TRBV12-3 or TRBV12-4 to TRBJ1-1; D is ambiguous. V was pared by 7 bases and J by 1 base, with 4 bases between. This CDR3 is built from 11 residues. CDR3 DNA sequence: TGTGCCAGCACAGAGAACACTGAAGCTTTCTTT. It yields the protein CASTENTEAFF.

The chain's CDR3 is CASSQDSGTGRTEAFF. For the CDR3, the DNA is TGTGCCAGCAGCCAAGATAGCGGTACAGGCCGGACTGAAGCTTTCTTT. This sequence joins TRBV3-1 (or the pseudogene TRBV3-2) and TRBJ1-1; a possible D gene is TRBD1 (5 bases). Trimming removed 0 bases from V and 5 bases from J, with 16 bases in between. Germline CDR1 and CDR2: LGHDT and YNNKEL (reference sequence). The CDR3 loop spans 16 amino acids.

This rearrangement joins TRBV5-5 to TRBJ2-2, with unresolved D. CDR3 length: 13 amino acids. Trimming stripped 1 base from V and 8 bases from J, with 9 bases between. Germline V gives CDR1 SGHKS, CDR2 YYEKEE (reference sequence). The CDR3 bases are TGTGCCAGCAGCTTGCGAGTTCTGGGGGAGCTGTTTTTT. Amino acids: CASSLRVLGELFF. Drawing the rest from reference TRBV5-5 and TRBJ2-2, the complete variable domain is DAGVTQSPTHLIKTRGQQVTLRCSPISGHKSVSWYQQVLGQGPQFIFQYYEKEERGRGNFPDRFSARQFPNYSSELNVNALLLGDSALYLCASSLRVLGELFFGEGSRLTVL.

The CDR3 sequence: CASVVLAGAYNEQFF. The CDR3 DNA follows: TGTGCCAGTGTCGTTCTAGCGGGAGCCTACAATGAGCAGTTCTTC. This chain uses TRBV5-8 with TRBJ2-1; 10 nucleotides agree with TRBD2. This CDR3 contains 15 residues. The germline V gene encodes CDR1 SGHTS and CDR2 YDEGEE. J was trimmed by 2 bases and V by 8 bases; bases with no gene match: 7.

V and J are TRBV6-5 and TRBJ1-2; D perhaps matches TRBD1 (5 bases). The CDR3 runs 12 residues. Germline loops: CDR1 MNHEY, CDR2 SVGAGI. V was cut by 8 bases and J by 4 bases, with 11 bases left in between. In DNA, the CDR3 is TGTGCCAGCGGGGGGTTACCCTATGGCTACACCTTC. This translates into CASGGLPYGYTF.

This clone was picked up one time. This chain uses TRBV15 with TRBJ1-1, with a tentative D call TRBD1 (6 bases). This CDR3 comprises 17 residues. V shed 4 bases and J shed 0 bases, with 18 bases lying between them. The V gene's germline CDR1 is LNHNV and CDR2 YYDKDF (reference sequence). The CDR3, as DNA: TGTGCCACCAGCACCTTCGGGACAAAGCACGTGAACACTGAAGCTTTCTTT. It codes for CATSTFGTKHVNTEAFF.

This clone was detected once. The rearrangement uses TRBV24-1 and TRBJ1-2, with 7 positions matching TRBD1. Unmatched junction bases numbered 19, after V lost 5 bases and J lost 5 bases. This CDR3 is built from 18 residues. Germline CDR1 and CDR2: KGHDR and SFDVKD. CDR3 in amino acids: CATSGARDRHLRVYGYTF. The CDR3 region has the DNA TGTGCCACCAGTGGCGCCCGGGACAGACATCTTCGAGTTTATGGCTACACCTTC.

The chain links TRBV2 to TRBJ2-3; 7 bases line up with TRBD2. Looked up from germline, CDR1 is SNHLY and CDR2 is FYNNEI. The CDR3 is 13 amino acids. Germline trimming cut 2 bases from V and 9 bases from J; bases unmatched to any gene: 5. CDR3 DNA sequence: TGTGCCAGCAGTGAATCTATGGGGGGGACGCAGTATTTT. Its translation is CASSESMGGTQYF. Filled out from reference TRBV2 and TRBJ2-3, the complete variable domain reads EPEVTQTPSHQVTQMGQEVILRCVPISNHLYFYWYRQILGQKVEFLVSFYNNEISEKSEIFDDQFSVERPDGSNFTLKIRSTKLEDSAMYFCASSESMGGTQYFGPGTRLTVL.

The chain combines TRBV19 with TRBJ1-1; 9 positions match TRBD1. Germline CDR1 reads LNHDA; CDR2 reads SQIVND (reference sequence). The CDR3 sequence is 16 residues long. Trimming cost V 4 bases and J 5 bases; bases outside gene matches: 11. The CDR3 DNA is TGTGCCAGTAGTACCGGCCTACAGGGGGCCCTTACTGAAGCTTTCTTT. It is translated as CASSTGLQGALTEAFF.

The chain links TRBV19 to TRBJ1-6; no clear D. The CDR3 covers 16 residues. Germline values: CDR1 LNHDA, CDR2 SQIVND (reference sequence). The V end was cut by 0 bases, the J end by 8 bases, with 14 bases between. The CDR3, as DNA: TGTGCCAGTAGTATAGATGGTGTCAGGATGCATTCACCCCTCCACTTT. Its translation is CASSIDGVRMHSPLHF. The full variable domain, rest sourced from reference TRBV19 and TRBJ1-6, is DGGITQSPKYLFRKEGQNVTLSCEQNLNHDAMYWYRQDPGQGLRLIYYSQIVNDFQKGDIAEGYSVSREKKESFPLTVTSAQKNPTAFYLCASSIDGVRMHSPLHFGNGTRLTVT.

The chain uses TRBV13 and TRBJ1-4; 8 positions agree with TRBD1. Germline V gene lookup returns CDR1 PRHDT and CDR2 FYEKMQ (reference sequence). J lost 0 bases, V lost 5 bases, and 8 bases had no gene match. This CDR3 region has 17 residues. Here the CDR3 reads CASSTGTGDATNEKLFF. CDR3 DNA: TGTGCCAGCAGCACCGGGACAGGCGACGCAACTAATGAAAAACTGTTTTTT.

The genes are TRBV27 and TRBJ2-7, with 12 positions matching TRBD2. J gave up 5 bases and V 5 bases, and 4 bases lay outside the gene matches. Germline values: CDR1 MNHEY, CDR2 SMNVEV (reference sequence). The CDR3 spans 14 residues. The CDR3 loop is CASSRLAGDHEQYF. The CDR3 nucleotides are TGTGCCAGCAGTCGACTAGCGGGAGACCACGAGCAGTACTTC.

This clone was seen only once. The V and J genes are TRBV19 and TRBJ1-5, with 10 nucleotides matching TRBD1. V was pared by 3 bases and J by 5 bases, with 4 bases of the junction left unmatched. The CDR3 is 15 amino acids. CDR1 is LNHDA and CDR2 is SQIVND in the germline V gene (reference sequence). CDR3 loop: CASSMVGQGDQPQHF. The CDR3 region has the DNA TGTGCCAGTAGTATGGTTGGACAGGGGGATCAGCCCCAGCATTTT.

In DNA form, the CDR3 reads TGCAGTGCTAGACCGACAGCGTCGGTATACTTC. Its protein is CSARPTASVYF. The chain joins TRBV20-1 to TRBJ2-7; maybe TRBD1 (5 bases). Germline-derived CDR1 and CDR2 are DFQATT and SNEGSKA (reference sequence). Trimming took 2 bases from V and 13 from J, leaving 15 bases between them. The CDR3 is made up of 11 amino acids.

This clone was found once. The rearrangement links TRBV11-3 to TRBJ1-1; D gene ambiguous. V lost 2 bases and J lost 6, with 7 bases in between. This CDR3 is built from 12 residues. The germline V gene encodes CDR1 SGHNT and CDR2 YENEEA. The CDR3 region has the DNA TGTGCCAGCAGCTTAAAGCGGGCTGAAGCTTTCTTT. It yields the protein CASSLKRAEAFF.

Written as DNA, the CDR3 is TGTGCCAGCAGTGAAATCGGCAGGGGGATTTCACCCCTCCACTTT. Translation gives CASSEIGRGISPLHF. This chain connects TRBV6-1 to TRBJ1-6; TRBD1 matches 7 bases. CDR1 and CDR2 (germline): MNHNS, SASEGT. There are 15 residues in the CDR3. The J segment lost 9 bases and the V segment lost 2 bases, leaving 7 bases of the junction unmatched.

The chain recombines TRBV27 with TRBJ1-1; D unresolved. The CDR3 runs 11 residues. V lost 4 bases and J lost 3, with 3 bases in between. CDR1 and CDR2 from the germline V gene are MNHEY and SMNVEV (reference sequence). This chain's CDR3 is CASSSDTEAFF. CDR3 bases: TGTGCCAGCAGTTCGGACACTGAAGCTTTCTTT.

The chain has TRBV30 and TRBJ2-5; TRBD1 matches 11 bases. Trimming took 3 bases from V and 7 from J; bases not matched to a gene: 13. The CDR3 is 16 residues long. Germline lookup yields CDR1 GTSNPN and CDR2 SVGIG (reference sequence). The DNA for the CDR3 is TGTGCCTGGAGGGTCTCCGGGACAGGGGGTTGGGGGACCCAGTACTTC. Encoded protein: CAWRVSGTGGWGTQYF.

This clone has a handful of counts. CDR3 protein: CASSPGQGGFQPQHF. CDR3 nucleotides: TGTGCCAGCAGCCCCGGACAGGGAGGATTTCAGCCCCAGCATTTT. The chain uses TRBV2 and TRBJ1-5; the match to TRBD1 covers 8 bases. V was pared by 6 bases and J by 6 bases, with 10 bases of the junction left unmatched. This CDR3 region has 15 residues. CDR1 SNHLY and CDR2 FYNNEI come from the germline V gene.

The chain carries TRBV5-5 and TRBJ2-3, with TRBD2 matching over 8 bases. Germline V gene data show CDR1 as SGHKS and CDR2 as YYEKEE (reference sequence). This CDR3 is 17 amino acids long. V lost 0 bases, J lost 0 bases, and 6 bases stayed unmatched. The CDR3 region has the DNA TGTGCCAGCAGCTTGGGCAGCGGGGGCCCTAGCACAGATACGCAGTATTTT. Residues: CASSLGSGGPSTDTQYF.

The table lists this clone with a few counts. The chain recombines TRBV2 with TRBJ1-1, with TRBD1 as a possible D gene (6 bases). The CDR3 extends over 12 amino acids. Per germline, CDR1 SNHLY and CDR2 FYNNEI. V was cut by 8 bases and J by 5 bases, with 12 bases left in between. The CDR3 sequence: CASLRGWTEAFF. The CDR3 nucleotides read TGTGCCAGCCTCAGGGGCTGGACTGAAGCTTTCTTT. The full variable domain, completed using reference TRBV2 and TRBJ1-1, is EPEVTQTPSHQVTQMGQEVILRCVPISNHLYFYWYRQILGQKVEFLVSFYNNEISEKSEIFDDQFSVERPDGSNFTLKIRSTKLEDSAMYFCASLRGWTEAFFGQGTRLTVV.

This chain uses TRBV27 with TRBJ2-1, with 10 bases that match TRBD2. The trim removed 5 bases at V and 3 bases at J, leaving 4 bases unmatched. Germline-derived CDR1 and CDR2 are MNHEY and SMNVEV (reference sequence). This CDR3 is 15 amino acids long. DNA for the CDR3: TGTGCCAGCAGTCTAGCGGGGGTTGGCTACAATGAGCAGTTCTTC. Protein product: CASSLAGVGYNEQFF.

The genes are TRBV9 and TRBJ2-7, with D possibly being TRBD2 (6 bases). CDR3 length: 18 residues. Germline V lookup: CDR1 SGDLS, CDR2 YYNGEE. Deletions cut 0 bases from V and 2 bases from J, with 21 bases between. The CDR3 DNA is TGTGCCAGCAGCGTAGAAGGAGGGGCTGGACCCGTTCCCTACGAGCAGTACTTC. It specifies CASSVEGGAGPVPYEQYF.

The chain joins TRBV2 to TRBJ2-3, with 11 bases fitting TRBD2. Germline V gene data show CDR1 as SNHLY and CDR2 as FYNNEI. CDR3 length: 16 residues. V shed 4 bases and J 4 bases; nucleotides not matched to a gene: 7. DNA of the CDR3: TGTGCCAGCAGTGCAAAACTAGCGGGGGTCGCAGATACGCAGTATTTT. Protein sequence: CASSAKLAGVADTQYF.

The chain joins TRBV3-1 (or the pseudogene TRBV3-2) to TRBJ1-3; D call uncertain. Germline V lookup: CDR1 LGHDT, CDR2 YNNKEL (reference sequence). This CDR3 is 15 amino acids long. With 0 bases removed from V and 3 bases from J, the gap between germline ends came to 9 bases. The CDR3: CASSQEQIIGNTIYF. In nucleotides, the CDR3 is TGTGCCAGCAGCCAAGAACAGATTATTGGAAACACCATATATTTT.

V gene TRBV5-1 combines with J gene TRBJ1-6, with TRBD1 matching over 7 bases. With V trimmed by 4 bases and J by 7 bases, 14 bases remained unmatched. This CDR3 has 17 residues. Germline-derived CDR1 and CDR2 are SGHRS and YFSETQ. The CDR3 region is CASSPADWDRKNSPLHF. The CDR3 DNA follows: TGCGCCAGCAGCCCAGCTGATTGGGACAGAAAAAATTCACCCCTCCACTTT.

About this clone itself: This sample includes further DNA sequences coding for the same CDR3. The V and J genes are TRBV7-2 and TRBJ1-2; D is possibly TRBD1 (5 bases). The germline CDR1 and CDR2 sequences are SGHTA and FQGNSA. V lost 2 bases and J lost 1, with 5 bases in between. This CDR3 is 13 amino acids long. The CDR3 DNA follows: TGTGCCAGCAGCTTAAGGGGTAACTATGGCTACACCTTC. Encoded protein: CASSLRGNYGYTF.

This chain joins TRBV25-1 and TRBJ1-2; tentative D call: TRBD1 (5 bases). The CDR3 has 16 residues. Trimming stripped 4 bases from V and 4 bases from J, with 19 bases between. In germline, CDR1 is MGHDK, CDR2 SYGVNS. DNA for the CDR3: TGTGCCAGCAGTGGGGAGGGGCCCACTGGGAGCTATGGCTACACCTTC. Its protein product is CASSGEGPTGSYGYTF.

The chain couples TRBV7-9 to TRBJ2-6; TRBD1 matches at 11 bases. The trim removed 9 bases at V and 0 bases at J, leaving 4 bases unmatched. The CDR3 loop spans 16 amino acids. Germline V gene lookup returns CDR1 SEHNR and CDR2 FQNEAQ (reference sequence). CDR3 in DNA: TGTGCCAGGACCGGGACAGGGGGCTCTGGGGCCAACGTCCTGACTTTC. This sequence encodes CARTGTGGSGANVLTF. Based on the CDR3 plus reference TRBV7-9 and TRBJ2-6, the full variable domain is DTGVSQNPRHKITKRGQNVTFRCDPISEHNRLYWYRQTLGQGPEFLTYFQNEAQLEKSRLLSDRFSAERPKGSFSTLEIQRTEQGDSAMYLCARTGTGGSGANVLTFGAGSRLTVL.